A single sample is the source of the 7 T cell receptor beta chains below, sequenced in a study of shared clonotypes between healthy human individuals. Here immunoSEQ multiplex PCR was the method, and the copy in TCRdb shows in-frame clones only, minus some. The sample contains roughly 850,000 clones, 96% of which appear only once. Naivety among CD8 cells was defined by CD45RO negativity and positive CCR7 selection, thereby excluding terminally differentiated effector memory CD45RA+ cells. The sequenced sample consisted of naive CD8+ T cells sorted from blood. The receptors originated from a man younger than 45 in good health.

The chain has TRBV27 and TRBJ1-2; TRBD1 matches at 8 bases. The CDR3 sequence is 14 residues long. Per germline, CDR1 MNHEY and CDR2 SMNVEV (reference sequence). The V gene end was trimmed by 6 bases and the J gene end by 4 bases; junction bases not matched to a gene: 7. The DNA of the CDR3 is TGTGCCAGCAGGGCTGAGACAGGGGTCTATGGCTACACCTTC. Encoded protein: CASRAETGVYGYTF.

The V call is TRBV29-1, the J call TRBJ2-3; TRBD2 matches 8 bases. CDR1 and CDR2 from the germline V gene are SQVTM and ANQGSEA. J was trimmed by 0 bases and V by 4 bases; bases with no gene match: 6. This CDR3 is 15 amino acids long. The CDR3 protein is CSVALSGMSTDTQYF. The CDR3 DNA reads as TGCAGCGTTGCCCTTAGCGGGATGAGCACAGATACGCAGTATTTT.

This rearrangement joins TRBV7-8 to TRBJ2-7; D unclear. This CDR3 spans 14 amino acids. Germline V gene data show CDR1 as SGHVS and CDR2 as FQNEAQ. V lost 0 bases and J lost 0, with 6 bases in between. CDR3 sequence: CASSLAGRSYEQYF. For the CDR3, the DNA is TGTGCCAGCAGCTTAGCAGGCCGCTCCTACGAGCAGTACTTC.

V and J are TRBV10-1 and TRBJ2-5; D not certain. Germline-derived CDR1 and CDR2 are WNHNN and SYGVQD (reference sequence). V lost 0 bases, J lost 5 bases, and 13 bases lay in between. There are 15 residues in the CDR3. The CDR3 protein is CASSESQAGAETQYF. The CDR3 bases are TGCGCCAGCAGTGAGTCGCAGGCAGGTGCGGAGACCCAGTACTTC.

The J gene is TRBJ1-5, the V gene TRBV19; D uncertain. The CDR3 is 12 residues long. Germline lookup yields CDR1 LNHDA and CDR2 SQIVND (reference sequence). CDR3 sequence (DNA): TGTGAACCGGTGCTAAGCAATCAGCCCCAGCATTTT. Residues: CEPVLSNQPQHF. Together with reference TRBV19 and TRBJ1-5, the CDR3 gives the full variable domain: DGGITQSPKYLFRKEGQNVTLSCEQNLNHDAMYWYRQDPGQGLRLIYYSQIVNDFQKGDIAEGYSVSREKKESFPLTVTSAQKNPTAFYLCEPVLSNQPQHFGDGTRLSIL.

V gene TRBV5-4 combines with J gene TRBJ1-3; 10 positions agree with TRBD1. This CDR3 has 16 residues. Looked up from germline, CDR1 is SGHNT and CDR2 is YYREEE (reference sequence). The ends lost 0 bases at V and 5 bases at J; junction bases unmatched: 5. The CDR3 DNA reads TGTGCCAGCAGCTTGGGACAGGGGGCGCCTAGAAACACCATATATTTT. Protein sequence: CASSLGQGAPRNTIYF.

The V gene is TRBV10-3, the J gene TRBJ2-2; 7 positions agree with TRBD2. Germline trimming cut 10 bases from V and 4 bases from J; bases unmatched to any gene: 9. This CDR3 has 14 residues. Germline V gene data show CDR1 as ENHRY and CDR2 as SYGVKD. This CDR3 is CATTGTTSTGELFF. For the CDR3, the DNA is TGTGCCACGACCGGGACTACTTCCACCGGGGAGCTGTTTTTT.